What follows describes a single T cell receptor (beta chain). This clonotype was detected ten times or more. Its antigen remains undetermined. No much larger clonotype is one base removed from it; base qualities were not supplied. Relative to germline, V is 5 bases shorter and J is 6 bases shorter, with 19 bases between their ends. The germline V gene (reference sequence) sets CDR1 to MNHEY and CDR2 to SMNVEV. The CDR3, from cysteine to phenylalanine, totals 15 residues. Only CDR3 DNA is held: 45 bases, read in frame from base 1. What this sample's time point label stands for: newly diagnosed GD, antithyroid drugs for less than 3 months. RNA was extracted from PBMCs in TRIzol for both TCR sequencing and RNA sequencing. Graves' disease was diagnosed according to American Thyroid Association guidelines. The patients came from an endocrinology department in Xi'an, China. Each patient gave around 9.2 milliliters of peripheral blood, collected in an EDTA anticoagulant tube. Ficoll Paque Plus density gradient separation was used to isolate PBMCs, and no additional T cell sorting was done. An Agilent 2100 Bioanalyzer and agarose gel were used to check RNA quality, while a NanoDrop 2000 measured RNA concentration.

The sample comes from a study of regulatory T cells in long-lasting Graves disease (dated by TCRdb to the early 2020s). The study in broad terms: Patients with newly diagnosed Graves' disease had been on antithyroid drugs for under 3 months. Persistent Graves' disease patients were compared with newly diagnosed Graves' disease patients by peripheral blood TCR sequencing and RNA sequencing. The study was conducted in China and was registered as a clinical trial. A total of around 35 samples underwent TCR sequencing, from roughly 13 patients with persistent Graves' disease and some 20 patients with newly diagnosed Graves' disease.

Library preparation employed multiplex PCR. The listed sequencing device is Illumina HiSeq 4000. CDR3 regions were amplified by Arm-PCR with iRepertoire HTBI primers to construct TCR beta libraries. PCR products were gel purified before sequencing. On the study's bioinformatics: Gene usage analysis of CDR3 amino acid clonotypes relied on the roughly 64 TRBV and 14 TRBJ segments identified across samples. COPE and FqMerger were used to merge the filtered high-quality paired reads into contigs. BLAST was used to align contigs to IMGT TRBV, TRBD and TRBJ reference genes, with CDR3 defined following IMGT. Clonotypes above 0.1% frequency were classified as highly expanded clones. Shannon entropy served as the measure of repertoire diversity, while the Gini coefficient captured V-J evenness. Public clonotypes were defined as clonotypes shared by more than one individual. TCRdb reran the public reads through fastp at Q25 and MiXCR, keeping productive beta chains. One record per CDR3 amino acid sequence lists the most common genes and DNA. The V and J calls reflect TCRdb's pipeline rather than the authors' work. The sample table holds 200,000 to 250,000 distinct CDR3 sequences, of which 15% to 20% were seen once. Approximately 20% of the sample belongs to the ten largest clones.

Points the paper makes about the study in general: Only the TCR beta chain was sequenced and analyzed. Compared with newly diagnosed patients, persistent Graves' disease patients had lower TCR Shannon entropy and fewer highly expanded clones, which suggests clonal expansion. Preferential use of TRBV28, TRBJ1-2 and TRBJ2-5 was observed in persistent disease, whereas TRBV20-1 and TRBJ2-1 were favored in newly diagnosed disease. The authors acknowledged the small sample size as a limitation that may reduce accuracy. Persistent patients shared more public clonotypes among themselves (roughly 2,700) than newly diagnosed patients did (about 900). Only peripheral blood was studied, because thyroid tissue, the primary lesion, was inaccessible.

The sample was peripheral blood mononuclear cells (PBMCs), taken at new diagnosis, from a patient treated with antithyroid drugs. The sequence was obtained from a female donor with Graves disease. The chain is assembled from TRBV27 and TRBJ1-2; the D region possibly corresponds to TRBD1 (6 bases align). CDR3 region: CASSLMNRVNDGYTF. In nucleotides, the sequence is TGTGCCAGCAGTCTAATGAACAGGGTAAACGATGGCTACACCTTC.